This TCR beta chain was obtained from a study of T cells in Graves' hyperthyroidism and ophthalmopathy. This clonotype was seen a few times. The CDR3 covers 15 residues. Germline V lookup: CDR1 LNHDA, CDR2 SQIVND (reference sequence). The V gene lost 4 bases and the J gene lost 4 bases, with 17 bases spanning the gap. Authors of the study amplified TCR beta CDR3 regions from RNA transcripts. TCR CDR3 regions were first amplified by RT-PCR with HTBI primers. One entry per CDR3 protein, called by TCRdb with MiXCR from the multiplex PCR reads. The data contain approximately 600,000 distinct CDR3 sequences, approximately 14% of them singletons.

The receptor's source is a woman younger than 30 with Graves' ophthalmopathy. V and J are TRBV19 and TRBJ2-7; TRBD1 or TRBD2 may be the D gene (7 bases each). Material for sequencing was blood. DNA of the CDR3: TGTGCCAGTAGTACCGGGACAGCGGGGCAGTACGAGCAGTACTTC. Protein sequence: CASSTGTAGQYEQYF.